This TCR beta chain was obtained from a study of shared clonotypes between healthy human individuals. On ten immunoSEQ deep assay plates, unsorted PBMC DNA was sequenced. Clones were sequenced by immunoSEQ multiplex PCR, and TCRdb holds only the in-frame ones, with some missing. The sample contains hundreds of thousands of clones, about four fifths of which appear only once. The study, taken as a whole, reports: Tissue TCR repertoires likely differ from these blood-only repertoires.

Germline-derived CDR1 and CDR2 are SGHAT and FQDESV (reference sequence). The CDR3 contains 14 residues. This clone was seen only once. The antigen is unknown. The source of this sequence is a woman between 35 and 50 years old in good health. Some clones in this sample may be carry-over from other donors' samples. Specimen: PBMCs. This chain uses TRBV11-1 with TRBJ2-5, with 10 bases that match TRBD2. The DNA end is a closer match to TRBJ2-7, so the J assignment may be wrong. The CDR3 spells CASSRTSGGYEQYF. CDR3 sequence (DNA): TGTGCCAGCAGCCGGACTAGCGGAGGCTACGAGCAGTACTTC.